Below, 27 T cell receptor beta chains from the same sample are listed, as sequenced in a study of metastatic and nonmetastatic thyroid tumors. All patients were untreated before thyroid surgery. TCRdb re-analyzed the PCR reads through MiXCR. The sample has roughly 36,000 clones; roughly a tenth are singletons. The specimen sequenced was blood. These receptors were collected from a female donor with papillary thyroid cancer or a benign thyroid nodule (not recorded which). Some clones in this sample may be carry-over from other donors' samples.

This clone was observed many times. The V gene is TRBV11-3, the J gene TRBJ1-3; tentative D call: TRBD1 (6 bases). Deletions cut 4 bases from V and 3 bases from J, with 13 bases between. CDR3 size: 15 residues. Germline V gene data show CDR1 as SGHNT and CDR2 as YENEEA. The CDR3 DNA reads TGTGCCAGCAGCTCATCGGGGGCCGGTGGAAACACCATATATTTT. This codes for CASSSSGAGGNTIYF.

As DNA, the CDR3 is TGTGCCAGTCAAGGGGTAGAGACAGGGGCCGACGAGCAGTACTTC. This gives the protein CASQGVETGADEQYF. This rearrangement joins TRBV25-1 to TRBJ2-7; 8 bases line up with TRBD1. Germline CDR1 MGHDK, CDR2 SYGVNS. J lost 5 bases, V lost 9 bases, and 15 bases had no gene match. The CDR3 has 15 amino acids.

This rearrangement joins TRBV6-1 to TRBJ2-7; D gene unclear. The CDR3 is 10 residues long. Between the trimmed V and J ends, which lost 4 bases and 4 bases, there was a span of 2 bases. Per germline, CDR1 MNHNS and CDR2 SASEGT. CDR3: CASSGYEQYF. In nucleotides, the CDR3 is TGTGCCAGCAGTGGGTACGAGCAGTACTTC.

V gene TRBV6-2 or TRBV6-3 combines with J gene TRBJ2-2; TRBD2 matches at 10 bases. Per the germline V gene, CDR1 is MNHEY and CDR2 is SVGEGT. The V gene end was trimmed by 2 bases and the J gene end by 3 bases; junction bases not matched to a gene: 9. The CDR3 is 18 amino acids. The CDR3 DNA reads TGTGCCAGCAGTTACACACCGGGACTAGCGTCAGACACCGGGGAGCTGTTTTTT. Translated: CASSYTPGLASDTGELFF.

In this sample, this clone turned up many times. The V call is TRBV5-5, the J call TRBJ2-3; possibly TRBD2 for D (5 bases). Germline V gives CDR1 SGHKS, CDR2 YYEKEE (reference sequence). The CDR3 has 15 amino acids. The V end lost 0 bases, the J end lost 5 bases, and 13 bases lay between the germline ends. DNA for the CDR3: TGTGCCAGCAGCTTGGAATCGGTCGCGGGAGATACGCAGTATTTT. The encoded protein is CASSLESVAGDTQYF.

DNA for the CDR3: TGCGCCAGCAGCTTGCGTGGCTGTAGTGATTCTGAGCAGTTCTTC. It codes for CASSLRGCSDSEQFF. This chain links TRBV5-1 with TRBJ2-1; D gene unclear. Germline CDR1 SGHRS, CDR2 YFSETQ. The ends were cut back, 1 base at V and 9 bases at J, with 17 bases in the middle. This CDR3 is 15 amino acids long.

This clone was recorded at least ten times. The V call is TRBV19, the J call TRBJ1-2; a possible D gene is TRBD1 (5 bases). V lost 5 bases and J 1 base, leaving 11 bases between the germline ends. The CDR3 has 14 residues. Germline V lookup: CDR1 LNHDA, CDR2 SQIVND (reference sequence). CDR3 nucleotides: TGTGCCAGTAGTCCGGGACGGAATAACTATGGCTACACCTTC. This encodes CASSPGRNNYGYTF.

This clone was observed many times. Here the CDR3 DNA reads TGCAGTGCTACTGTTTTGGATACGCAGTATTTT. It yields the protein CSATVLDTQYF. J is TRBJ2-3 and V is TRBV20-1, with D unresolved. CDR1 and CDR2 from the germline V gene are DFQATT and SNEGSKA (reference sequence). The V end lost 4 bases, the J end lost 6 bases, and 8 bases lay between the germline ends. There are 11 residues in the CDR3.

The CDR3 region has the DNA TGTGCCAGCAGTTTAAAGGGCGAGCAGTACTTC. Protein: CASSLKGEQYF. V usage is TRBV6-2 or TRBV6-3 and J usage is TRBJ2-7; D is unresolved. V was cut by 4 bases and J by 6 bases, with 7 bases left in between. The CDR3 consists of 11 residues. Germline V gives CDR1 MNHEY, CDR2 SVGEGT.

The chain has TRBV6-2 or TRBV6-3 and TRBJ1-6; TRBD1 agrees at 8 bases. Germline V gives CDR1 MNHEY, CDR2 SVGEGT. The CDR3 length is 17 residues. Germline trimming cut 4 bases from V and 8 bases from J; bases unmatched to any gene: 13. The CDR3 DNA reads TGTGCCAGCAGTTCCTCGGACAGGGAAAGTGCTTATTCACCCCTCCACTTT. Its protein is CASSSSDRESAYSPLHF.

V usage is TRBV11-3 and J usage is TRBJ2-2; D unclear. The germline gives CDR1 SGHNT, CDR2 YENEEA. This CDR3 has 14 residues. V dropped 2 bases and J dropped 3 bases, with 7 bases sitting between them. CDR3 nucleotides: TGTGCCAGCAGCTTAAAAGGGTACACCGGGGAGCTGTTTTTT. Its protein product is CASSLKGYTGELFF.

In this sample, this clone turned up a few times. The chain uses TRBV7-3 and TRBJ2-2; D is ambiguous. CDR1 SGHTA and CDR2 FQGTGA come from the germline V gene. This CDR3 comprises 14 residues. The V and J ends lost 5 bases and 7 bases respectively, with 14 bases between them. The CDR3 protein is CASSRAEADGELFF. The CDR3 DNA reads TGTGCCAGCAGCCGAGCAGAGGCAGACGGGGAGCTGTTTTTT. The full variable domain, its missing parts supplied by reference TRBV7-3 and TRBJ2-2, is GAGVSQTPSNKVTEKGKYVELRCDPISGHTALYWYRQSLGQGPEFLIYFQGTGAADDSGLPNDRFFAVRPEGSVSTLKIQRTERGDSAVYLCASSRAEADGELFFGEGSRLTVL.

On this clone itself: At one of its ends the junction is not consistent with the germline gene, which may arise from a read error. The chain uses TRBV19 and TRBJ2-7; 7 bases map to TRBD1. The CDR3 contains 14 residues. Germline CDR1 reads LNHDA; CDR2 reads SQIVND (reference sequence). The CDR3 spells CASSTGASTYEQYF. CDR3 nucleotides: TGTGCAAGTAGCACAGGGGCCTCGACCTACGAGCAGTACTTC.

Ten or more counts support this clone. The chain combines TRBV12-3 or TRBV12-4 with TRBJ1-1, with a weak D call TRBD1 (6 bases). The CDR3 totals 13 residues. Trimming shortened V by 4 bases and J by 7 bases, and 13 bases separated the two germline ends. Here the CDR3 DNA reads TGTGCCAGCAGTTCTTCTGGACAGTTTGAAGCTTTCTTT. Translation gives CASSSSGQFEAFF.

The table lists this clone with many counts. The chain combines TRBV5-8 with TRBJ2-3; tentatively, D is TRBD2 (6 bases). Germline CDR1 reads SGHTS; CDR2 reads YDEGEE. The CDR3 is 14 amino acids. Trimming took off 4 bases at V and 2 bases at J, with 11 bases between the two ends. In DNA, the CDR3 is TGTGCCAGCAGCCCGGGGGTTATCACAGATACGCAGTATTTT. This gives the protein CASSPGVITDTQYF.

This clone appeared many times. The V and J genes are TRBV4-2 and TRBJ2-3; 9 positions agree with TRBD1. The germline V gene encodes CDR1 LGHNA and CDR2 YNFKEQ. The V segment lost 5 bases and the J segment 0 bases; nucleotides outside the gene matches: 6. The CDR3 contains 16 residues. CDR3 coding DNA: TGTGCCAGCAGCATCCGGGACAGGGCCAGCACAGATACGCAGTATTTT. This translates into CASSIRDRASTDTQYF.

This clone has at least ten counts. The genes are TRBV9 and TRBJ2-2; D may be TRBD1 (6 bases). The ends were cut back, 0 bases at V and 3 bases at J, with 6 bases in the middle. This CDR3 spans 14 amino acids. Germline V gives CDR1 SGDLS, CDR2 YYNGEE. The chain's CDR3 is CASSVEGDTGELFF. CDR3 DNA sequence: TGTGCCAGCAGCGTAGAGGGGGACACCGGGGAGCTGTTTTTT. The whole variable domain, filled in from reference TRBV9 and TRBJ2-2, reads DSGVTQTPKHLITATGQRVTLRCSPRSGDLSVYWYQQSLDQGLQFLIQYYNGEERAKGNILERFSAQQFPDLHSELNLSSLELGDSALYFCASSVEGDTGELFFGEGSRLTVL.

This clone was observed at least ten times. This chain uses TRBV4-2 with TRBJ2-3, with D possibly matching TRBD1 (7 bases). V was shortened by 1 base and J by 3 bases, with 17 bases between the two germline ends. This CDR3 has 17 residues. Per the germline V gene, CDR1 is LGHNA and CDR2 is YNFKEQ. The CDR3 DNA follows: TGTGCCAGCAGCCAAGCTACAGGGGCAGGGGGGACAGATACGCAGTATTTT. This codes for CASSQATGAGGTDTQYF.

This clone was seen many times. This chain joins TRBV7-2 and TRBJ1-2; TRBD1 matches 7 bases. Germline V lookup: CDR1 SGHTA, CDR2 FQGNSA. This CDR3 has 14 amino acids. Trimming took 5 bases from V and 5 from J; bases not matched to a gene: 8. For the CDR3, the DNA is TGTGCCAGCAGCGAAGACGGGACAGCTTATGGCTACACCTTC. Translation: CASSEDGTAYGYTF.

In this sample, this clone turned up many times. The chain joins TRBV20-1 to TRBJ2-3, with D perhaps TRBD2 (5 bases). The CDR3 is 12 residues long. From germline, CDR1 is DFQATT and CDR2 SNEGSKA (reference sequence). V gave up 8 bases and J gave up 7 bases, with 16 bases separating them. The CDR3 protein is CSSEGAAHTQYF. The CDR3, as DNA: TGCAGTTCAGAGGGCGCGGCACATACGCAGTATTTT.

This clone was found many times. The chain is built from TRBV3-1 and TRBJ2-1; tentatively, D is TRBD2 (6 bases). Between the trimmed V and J ends, which lost 1 base and 6 bases, there was a span of 10 bases. The germline gives CDR1 LGHDT, CDR2 YNNKEL (reference sequence). This CDR3 comprises 14 residues. The chain's CDR3 is CASSQGGRSNEQFF. Here the CDR3 DNA reads TGTGCCAGCAGCCAAGGAGGGAGGTCCAATGAGCAGTTCTTC.

This clone appeared a few times. The CDR3: CASSGLRDRPYGYTF. As DNA, the CDR3 is TGTGCCAGCAGTGGCCTCCGAGACCGTCCCTATGGCTACACCTTC. The V call is TRBV28, the J call TRBJ1-2; unclear D gene. This CDR3 region has 15 residues. Trimming took 5 bases from V and 4 from J, leaving 17 bases between them. Per germline, CDR1 MDHEN and CDR2 SYDVKM.

This clone was counted many times. This chain uses TRBV7-2 with TRBJ2-3; 8 bases line up with TRBD1. Trimming removed 5 bases from V and 1 base from J; junction bases left unmatched: 11. CDR1 is SGHTA and CDR2 is FQGNSA in the germline V gene. The CDR3 spans 17 residues. CDR3 sequence reads: CASSVSTGGSGTDTQYF. The CDR3 bases are TGTGCCAGCAGCGTATCTACAGGGGGATCGGGCACAGATACGCAGTATTTT.

At least ten counts were recorded for this clone. The V and J genes are TRBV7-6 and TRBJ1-2; tentative D call: TRBD1 (6 bases). This CDR3 contains 13 residues. V dropped 5 bases and J dropped 7 bases, with 14 bases sitting between them. The V gene's germline CDR1 is SGHVS and CDR2 FNYEAQ. CDR3: CASSPSGGPGYTF. The CDR3 DNA is TGTGCCAGCAGCCCCTCGGGGGGCCCTGGCTACACCTTC.

This clone was counted a single time. V gene TRBV4-1 combines with J gene TRBJ2-1; the D gene is possibly TRBD2 (5 bases). V was pared by 7 bases and J by 5 bases, with 18 bases between. This CDR3 has 15 amino acids. Germline V gives CDR1 MGHRA, CDR2 YSYEKL. As DNA, the CDR3 is TGCGCCAGCAAGAGGGTCGACTCACCACACAATGAGCAGTTCTTC. Amino acid sequence: CASKRVDSPHNEQFF.

The table lists this clone with many counts. The chain couples TRBV2 to TRBJ2-5; TRBD1 might be the D (6 bases). CDR1 and CDR2 (germline): SNHLY, FYNNEI. Trimming stripped 5 bases from V and 5 bases from J, with 15 bases between. The CDR3 length is 14 residues. CDR3 sequence: CASSRYRVGETQYF. DNA for the CDR3: TGTGCCAGCAGTAGATACAGGGTTGGGGAGACCCAGTACTTC.

The V call is TRBV7-2, the J call TRBJ1-2; D is unclear. This CDR3 is built from 15 residues. V was trimmed by 2 bases and J by 4 bases, leaving 14 bases between them. Germline CDR1 is SGHTA and CDR2 is FQGNSA. The CDR3 DNA sequence: TGTGCCAGCAGCTTATCTCCAGGTGCGGGCTATGGCTACACCTTC. Its protein is CASSLSPGAGYGYTF.